Listed below are T cell receptor beta chains from one sample, sequenced in a study of graft-versus-host responses after intestinal transplantation. These receptors have no known antigen. Method: immunoSEQ multiplex PCR; TCRdb's copy keeps in-frame clones and lacks some. The sample lists about 110,000 clones, about 94% seen once, with 0.4% to 0.55% in the top ten. Source: unstimulated CD8+ T cells sorted from spleen or lymph node cells, taken before intestinal transplant. These TCRs come from a human donor who received an intestinal transplant. CDR3s include the opening cysteine and the closing phenylalanine or tryptophan. A D gene is named only where the DNA matches it firmly. Some rows have no size entry. The others give once, few or many, or a class for an expanded clone.

cdr3_aa	cdr3_nt	cdr3_length	d_call	j_call	v_call	clone_size
CASSLGGTVVSYNEQFF	TGTGCCAGCAGTTTAGGTGGGACGGTAGTCTCCTACAATGAGCAGTTCTTC	17	.	TRBJ2-1	TRBV27	.
CASSLGVGYSYEQYF	TGTGCCAGCAGCCTAGGGGTGGGTTACTCCTACGAGCAGTACTTC	15	.	TRBJ2-7	TRBV9	.
CSVGPLSTGELFF	TGCAGCGTTGGTCCTCTGAGCACCGGGGAGCTGTTTTTT	13	.	TRBJ2-2	TRBV29-1	.
CASSLVSLRNTGELFF	TGCGCCAGCAGCTTGGTTTCGCTTAGGAACACCGGGGAGCTGTTTTTT	16	.	TRBJ2-2	TRBV5-1	.
CASNVGDTDYGYTF	TGTGCCAGCAACGTGGGGGATACGGACTATGGCTACACCTTC	14	.	TRBJ1-2	TRBV2	.
CASSPPIGASTEAFF	TGTGCCAGCTCACCACCTATAGGGGCTAGCACTGAAGCTTTCTTT	15	.	TRBJ1-1	TRBV18	.
CASSVNSRTSGTYEQYF	TGTGCCAGCAGCGTAAACTCCCGGACTAGCGGGACGTACGAGCAGTACTTC	17	TRBD2	TRBJ2-7	TRBV27	.
CASSFRGANTEAFF	TGTGCCAGCAGTTTTCGGGGGGCTAACACTGAAGCTTTCTTT	14	.	TRBJ1-1	TRBV28	.
CACRTGKGYNEQFF	TGTGCCTGTCGGACAGGGAAGGGTTACAATGAGCAGTTCTTC	14	TRBD1	TRBJ2-1	TRBV30	.
CATSRLIQETQYF	TGTGCCACCAGCAGGTTGATTCAAGAGACCCAGTACTTC	13	.	TRBJ2-5	TRBV15	.
CASSLTSAQSNEQFF	TGTGCCAGTAGTCTGACTAGCGCCCAGAGTAATGAGCAGTTCTTC	15	TRBD2	TRBJ2-1	TRBV19	.
CSVERGLATEETQYF	TGCAGCGTTGAAAGGGGACTAGCGACCGAAGAGACCCAGTACTTC	15	TRBD2	TRBJ2-5	TRBV29-1	.
CASSQDTAAGLYEQYF	TGCGCCAGCAGCCAAGATACGGCAGCGGGTCTATACGAGCAGTACTTC	16	.	TRBJ2-7	TRBV4-1	.
CASRGQGTGASYEQYF	TGTGCCAGCAGGGGACAGGGGACGGGAGCCTCCTACGAGCAGTACTTC	16	TRBD1	TRBJ2-7	TRBV7-9	.
CASSTRTSGSKDTQYF	TGTGCCAGCAGCACCCGGACTAGCGGGAGCAAAGATACGCAGTATTTT	16	.	TRBJ2-3	TRBV21-1	.
CASSLRENSYEQYF	TGCGCCAGCAGCTTAAGGGAGAACTCCTACGAGCAGTACTTC	14	.	TRBJ2-7	TRBV5-1	.
CASSALAGGTDTQYF	TGTGCCAGCAGTGCTCTAGCGGGAGGTACAGATACGCAGTATTTT	15	TRBD2	TRBJ2-3	TRBV6-5	.
CASSYYSGDYEQYF	TGTGCCAGCAGTTATTATTCGGGAGACTACGAGCAGTACTTC	14	.	TRBJ2-7	TRBV6-6	.
CASSPTVSYEQYF	TGCGCCAGCAGCCCAACAGTGTCCTACGAGCAGTACTTC	13	.	TRBJ2-7	TRBV4-1	.
CASSFRRVNTGELFF	TGTGCCAGCAGTTTCCGCAGGGTCAACACCGGGGAGCTGTTTTTT	15	.	TRBJ2-2	TRBV28	.
CASSEEGSGLTSTDTQYF	TGTGCCAGCAGTGAAGAAGGGAGCGGCTTAACTAGCACAGATACGCAGTATTTT	18	.	TRBJ2-3	TRBV6-1	.
CAWSFPGLLMNTEAFF	TGTGCCTGGAGTTTTCCGGGACTCCTCATGAACACTGAAGCTTTCTTT	16	.	TRBJ1-1	TRBV30	.
CASSLSRWTGGLGELFF	TGTGCCAGCAGTTTATCGAGATGGACAGGGGGCCTCGGGGAGCTGTTTTTT	17	TRBD1	TRBJ2-2	TRBV27	.
CASSLTQSGALSYEQYF	TGTGCCAGCAGTCTCACCCAATCGGGCGCCCTGAGTTACGAGCAGTACTTC	17	.	TRBJ2-7	TRBV27	.
CASRPTLGTEAFF	TGTGCCAGCAGGCCTACTCTAGGCACTGAAGCTTTCTTT	13	.	TRBJ1-1	TRBV27	.
CASSSNDGYKGYTF	TGTGCCAGCAGCTCGAACGACGGGTATAAGGGCTACACCTTC	14	.	TRBJ1-2	TRBV7-9	.
CASSIMIGTEAFF	TGTGCCAGTAGTATCATGATAGGCACTGAAGCTTTCTTT	13	.	TRBJ1-1	TRBV19	.
CASSETNSEGEQFF	TGTGCCAGCAGCGAAACGAACAGTGAAGGTGAGCAGTTCTTC	14	.	TRBJ2-1	TRBV7-9	.
CASSFPRASGPYEQYF	TGTGCCAGCAGTTTCCCTCGAGCCAGTGGACCCTACGAGCAGTACTTC	16	.	TRBJ2-7	TRBV6-5	.
CSVPDWNSTDTQYF	TGCAGCGTTCCGGACTGGAATAGCACAGATACGCAGTATTTT	14	.	TRBJ2-3	TRBV29-1	.
CSVEGRRMNGYTF	TGCAGCGTTGAAGGTCGCCGGATGAATGGCTACACCTTC	13	.	TRBJ1-2	TRBV29-1	.
CASSSTPYEQYF	TGTGCCAGCAGTTCCACCCCCTACGAGCAGTACTTC	12	.	TRBJ2-7	TRBV27	.
CASRLAGGEFYEQYF	TGCGCCAGCAGACTAGCGGGAGGTGAATTCTACGAGCAGTACTTC	15	TRBD2	TRBJ2-7	TRBV5-1	.
CASSLGGGPYNEQFF	TGTGCCAGCAGTTTGGGGGGCGGGCCCTACAATGAGCAGTTCTTC	15	.	TRBJ2-1	TRBV27	.
CAWSVVPSGVDNEQFF	TGTGCCTGGAGTGTAGTCCCTAGCGGGGTGGATAATGAGCAGTTCTTC	16	TRBD2	TRBJ2-1	TRBV30	few
CASSLVGSLEKLFF	TGTGCCAGCAGCTTAGTGGGGTCTTTAGAAAAACTGTTTTTT	14	.	TRBJ1-4	TRBV11-2	.
CASSLGHTSRGTGELFF	TGTGCCAGCAGCCTGGGACACACCTCAAGAGGGACCGGGGAGCTGTTTTTT	17	.	TRBJ2-2	TRBV2	.
CASSRGTGGASHNYGYTF	TGCGCCAGCAGCCGGGGAACAGGGGGCGCTTCCCATAACTATGGCTACACCTTC	18	TRBD1	TRBJ1-2	TRBV4-1	.
CASSFLTSTDTQYF	TGTGCCAGCAGCTTTCTGACAAGCACAGATACGCAGTATTTT	14	.	TRBJ2-3	TRBV5-6	.
CASRPGTSGLTPSYEQYF	TGTGCCAGCAGACCCGGGACTAGCGGCCTGACTCCCTCCTACGAGCAGTACTTC	18	TRBD2	TRBJ2-7	TRBV7-6	.
CASSLGQGGLYEQYF	TGTGCCAGCAGTTTGGGACAGGGGGGACTGTACGAGCAGTACTTC	15	TRBD1	TRBJ2-7	TRBV6-6	few
CASSSTGVSLVEQYF	TGTGCCAGCAGCTCCACAGGGGTTTCTCTCGTCGAGCAGTACTTC	15	TRBD1	TRBJ2-7	TRBV7-9	.
CASSSIRDISYEQYF	TGTGCCAGCAGTTCTATCCGGGACATTTCCTACGAGCAGTACTTC	15	.	TRBJ2-7	TRBV28	.
CASSSERTFSSYEQYF	TGTGCCAGCAGCTCAGAACGGACCTTTAGCTCCTACGAGCAGTACTTC	16	.	TRBJ2-7	TRBV7-9	.
CASSKRGAKLQETQYF	TGTGCCAGCAGCAAGAGAGGGGCGAAGCTCCAAGAGACCCAGTACTTC	16	.	TRBJ2-5	TRBV21-1	.
CASSTPGTEAFF	TGTGCCAGTAGTACACCAGGCACTGAAGCTTTCTTT	12	.	TRBJ1-1	TRBV19	.
CASSWTVGSGETQYF	TGCGCCAGCAGTTGGACAGTGGGATCCGGGGAGACCCAGTACTTC	15	.	TRBJ2-5	TRBV5-1	.
CASSLKASGGPYEQYF	TGTGCCAGCAGCTTAAAGGCTAGCGGAGGACCCTACGAGCAGTACTTC	16	TRBD2	TRBJ2-7	TRBV7-9	.
CASMGVDRDYGYTF	TGTGCCAGCATGGGTGTCGACAGGGACTATGGCTACACCTTC	14	TRBD1	TRBJ1-2	TRBV6-5	.